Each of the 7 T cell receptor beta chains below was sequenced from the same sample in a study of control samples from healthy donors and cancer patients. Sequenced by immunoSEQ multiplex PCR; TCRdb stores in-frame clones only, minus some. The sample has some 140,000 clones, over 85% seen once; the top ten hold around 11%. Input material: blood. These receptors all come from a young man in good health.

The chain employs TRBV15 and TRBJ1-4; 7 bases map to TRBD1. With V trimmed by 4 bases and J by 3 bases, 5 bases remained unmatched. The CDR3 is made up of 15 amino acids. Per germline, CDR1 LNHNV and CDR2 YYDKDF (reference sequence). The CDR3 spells CATSKRQGPNEKLFF. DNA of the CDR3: TGTGCCACCAGCAAAAGACAGGGCCCTAATGAAAAACTGTTTTTT.

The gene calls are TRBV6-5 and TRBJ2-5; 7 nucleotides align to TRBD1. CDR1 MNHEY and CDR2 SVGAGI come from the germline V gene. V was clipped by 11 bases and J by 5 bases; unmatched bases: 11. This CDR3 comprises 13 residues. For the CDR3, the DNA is TGTGCCGCAACTCCACAGGGGTCGGAGACCCAGTACTTC. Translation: CAATPQGSETQYF.

The CDR3 DNA is TGTGCCAGCAGTCCCCGACTAGCGGGAGTTGGCGAGCAGTACTTC. Protein sequence: CASSPRLAGVGEQYF. This chain connects TRBV28 to TRBJ2-7; 12 nucleotides line up with TRBD2. The V gene's germline CDR1 is MDHEN and CDR2 SYDVKM. The junction had 8 bases not matched to a gene; V was cut back by 5 bases and J by 6 bases. The CDR3 loop spans 15 amino acids.

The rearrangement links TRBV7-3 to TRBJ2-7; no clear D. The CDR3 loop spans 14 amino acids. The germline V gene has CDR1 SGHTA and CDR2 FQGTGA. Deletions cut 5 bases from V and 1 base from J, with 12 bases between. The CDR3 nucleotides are TGTGCCAGCAGCCATAATTCAGTATCCTACGAGCAGTACTTC. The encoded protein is CASSHNSVSYEQYF.

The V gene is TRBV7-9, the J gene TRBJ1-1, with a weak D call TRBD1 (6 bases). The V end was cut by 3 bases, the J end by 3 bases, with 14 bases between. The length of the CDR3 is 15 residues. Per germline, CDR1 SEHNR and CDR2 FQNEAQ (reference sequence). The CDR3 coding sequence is TGTGCCAGCAGCTTCAGTTTCGGGGGGCACACTGAAGCTTTCTTT. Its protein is CASSFSFGGHTEAFF.

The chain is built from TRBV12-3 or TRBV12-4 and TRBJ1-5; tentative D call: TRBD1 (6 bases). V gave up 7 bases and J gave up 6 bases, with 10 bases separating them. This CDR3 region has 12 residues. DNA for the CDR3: TGTGCCAGCACGGCAGGGGTTCAGCCCCAGCATTTT. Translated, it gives CASTAGVQPQHF.

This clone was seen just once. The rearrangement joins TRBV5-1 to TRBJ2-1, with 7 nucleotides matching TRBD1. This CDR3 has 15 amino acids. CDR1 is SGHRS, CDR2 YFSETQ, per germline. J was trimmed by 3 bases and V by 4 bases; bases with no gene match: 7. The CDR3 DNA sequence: TGCGCCAGCAGCGGGGGACAGAGCTTCTACAATGAGCAGTTCTTC. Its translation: CASSGGQSFYNEQFF.